The 8 T cell receptor beta chains listed next were all sequenced from one sample in a study of T cells expressing NK-cell markers. TCRdb re-called the 5' RACE reads; one entry per CDR3 protein, DNA not given. This table holds around 280,000 distinct CDR3 sequences. Specimen: blood T cells: a sorted CD56 or NKG2C T cell subset, CD4+ or CD8+ T cells, or bulk PBMC T cells (not recorded which). These receptor sequences come from a man aged 18 to 29 in good health.

This chain links TRBV25-1 with TRBJ2-7; TCRdb gives TRBD1 as the D gene, but with no DNA this cannot be confirmed. The CDR3 covers 15 residues. Germline V lookup: CDR1 MGHDK, CDR2 SYGVNS. CDR3 protein: CASSDIGAGGYEQYF.

The V gene is TRBV29-1, the J gene TRBJ2-1; without DNA, the TCRdb call of TRBD1 cannot be checked. Per germline, CDR1 SQVTM and CDR2 ANQGSEA. This CDR3 has 14 residues. CDR3 in amino acids: CSVGAQSSYNEQFF.

This chain connects TRBV4-3 to TRBJ2-7; the D call from TCRdb, TRBD1, cannot be confirmed without DNA. The CDR3 is made up of 14 amino acids. Germline CDR1 reads LGHNA; CDR2 reads YSLEER. The CDR3 sequence: CASSQGAGGYEQYF.

The chain joins TRBV10-2 to TRBJ1-1. This CDR3 region has 11 residues. Germline lookup yields CDR1 WSHSY and CDR2 SAAADI. CDR3 in amino acids: CASRAGGSAFF.

The rearrangement links TRBV12-3 or TRBV12-4 to TRBJ1-4; the TRBD1 assignment by TCRdb is unverifiable without DNA. The length of the CDR3 is 15 residues. The CDR3 here is CASSPQQVPREKLFF.

The V and J genes are TRBV5-1 and TRBJ2-1; TCRdb's D gene call, TRBD1, goes unchecked for lack of DNA. CDR3 length equals 14 residues. Per the germline V gene, CDR1 is SGHRS and CDR2 is YFSETQ. The CDR3 protein is CASTSSGAPNEQFF.

The chain is built from TRBV27 and TRBJ1-4. The CDR3 is 15 amino acids. CDR1 is MNHEY and CDR2 is SMNVEV in the germline V gene (reference sequence). This CDR3 reads CASSLASGSNEKLFF.

The chain has TRBV7-6 and TRBJ2-3; there is no DNA to check the TCRdb D call of TRBD2. The germline gives CDR1 SGHVS, CDR2 FNYEAQ. The CDR3 is 14 amino acids. CDR3 sequence reads: CASSGTSGSYTQYF.